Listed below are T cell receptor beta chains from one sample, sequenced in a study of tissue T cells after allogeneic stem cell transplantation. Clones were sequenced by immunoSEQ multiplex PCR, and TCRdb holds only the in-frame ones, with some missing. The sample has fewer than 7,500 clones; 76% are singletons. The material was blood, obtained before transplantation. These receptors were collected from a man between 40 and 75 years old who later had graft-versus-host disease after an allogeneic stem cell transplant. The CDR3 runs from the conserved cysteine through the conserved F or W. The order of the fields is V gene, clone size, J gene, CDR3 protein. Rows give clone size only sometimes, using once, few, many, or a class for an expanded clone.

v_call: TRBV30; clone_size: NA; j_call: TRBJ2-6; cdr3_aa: CAWQQGATGGANVLTF
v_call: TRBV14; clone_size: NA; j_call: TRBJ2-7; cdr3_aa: CASSHRGRRYEQYF
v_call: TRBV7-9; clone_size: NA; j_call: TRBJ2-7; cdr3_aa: CASSLSHEQYF
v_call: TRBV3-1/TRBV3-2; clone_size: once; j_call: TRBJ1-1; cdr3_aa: CASSQRGGRSNTEAFF
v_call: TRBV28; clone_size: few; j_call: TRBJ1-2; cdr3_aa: CAIERGNYGYTF
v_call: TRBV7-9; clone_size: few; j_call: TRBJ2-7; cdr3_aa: CASRPGSSYEQYF
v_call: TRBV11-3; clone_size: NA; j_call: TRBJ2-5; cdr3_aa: CASSLSGGETQYF
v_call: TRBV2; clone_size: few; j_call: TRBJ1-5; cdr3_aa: CASSSPGGFGQPQHF
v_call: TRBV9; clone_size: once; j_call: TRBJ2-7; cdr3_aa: CASTTGRESQIYEQYF
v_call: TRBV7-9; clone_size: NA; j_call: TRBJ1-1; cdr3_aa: CASSLVGDGTEAFF
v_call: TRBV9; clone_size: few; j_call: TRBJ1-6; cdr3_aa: CASSPGTLNSPLHF
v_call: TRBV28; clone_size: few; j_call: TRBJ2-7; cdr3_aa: CASSPFYEQYF
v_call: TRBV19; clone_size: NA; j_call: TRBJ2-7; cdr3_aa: CASSIDTYEQYF
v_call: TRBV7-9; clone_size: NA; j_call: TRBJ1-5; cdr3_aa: CASSLGQTSQPQHF
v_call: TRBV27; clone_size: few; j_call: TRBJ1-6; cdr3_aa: CASSRTGVGNSPLHF
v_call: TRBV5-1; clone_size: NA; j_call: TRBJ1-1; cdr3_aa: CASSLTSENTEAFF